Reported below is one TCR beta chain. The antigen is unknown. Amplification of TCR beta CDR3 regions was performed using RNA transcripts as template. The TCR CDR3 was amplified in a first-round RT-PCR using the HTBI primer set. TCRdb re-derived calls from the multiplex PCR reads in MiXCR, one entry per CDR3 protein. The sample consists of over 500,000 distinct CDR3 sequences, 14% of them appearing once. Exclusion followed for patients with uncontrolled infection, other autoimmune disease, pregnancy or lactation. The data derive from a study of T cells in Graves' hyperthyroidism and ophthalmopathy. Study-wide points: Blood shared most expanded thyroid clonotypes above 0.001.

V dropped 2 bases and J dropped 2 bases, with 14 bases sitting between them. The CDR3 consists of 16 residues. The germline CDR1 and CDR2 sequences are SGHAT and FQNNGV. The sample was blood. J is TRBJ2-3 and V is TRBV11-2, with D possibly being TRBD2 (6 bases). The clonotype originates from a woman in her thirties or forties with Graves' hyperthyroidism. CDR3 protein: CASSLFFSGDTDTQYF. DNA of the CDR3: TGTGCCAGCAGCTTATTCTTTAGCGGAGACACAGATACGCAGTATTTT.